A single T cell receptor beta chain is shown here with its context. Clones were read by immunoSEQ multiplex PCR, and TCRdb kept only the in-frame ones, dropping some. Found here are roughly 360,000 clones, 80% to 85% of them singletons; the top ten hold 5% to 5.5%. This specimen comes from a study of blood T cell repertoires in COVID-19. Sequenced: PBMCs or T cells enriched from blood (not recorded which). The TCR comes from a woman between 45 and 60 years old who had recovered from COVID-19.

The CDR3 spells CASSYSGQVYNSPLHF. CDR3 sequence (DNA): TGTGCCAGCAGTTACTCGGGACAGGTCTATAATTCACCCCTCCACTTT. This chain connects TRBV6-6 to TRBJ1-6; 8 bases are a match to TRBD1. The J segment lost 3 bases and the V segment lost 0 bases, leaving 1 base of the junction unmatched. CDR1 and CDR2 (germline): MNHNY, SVGAGI (reference sequence). This CDR3 has 16 residues.